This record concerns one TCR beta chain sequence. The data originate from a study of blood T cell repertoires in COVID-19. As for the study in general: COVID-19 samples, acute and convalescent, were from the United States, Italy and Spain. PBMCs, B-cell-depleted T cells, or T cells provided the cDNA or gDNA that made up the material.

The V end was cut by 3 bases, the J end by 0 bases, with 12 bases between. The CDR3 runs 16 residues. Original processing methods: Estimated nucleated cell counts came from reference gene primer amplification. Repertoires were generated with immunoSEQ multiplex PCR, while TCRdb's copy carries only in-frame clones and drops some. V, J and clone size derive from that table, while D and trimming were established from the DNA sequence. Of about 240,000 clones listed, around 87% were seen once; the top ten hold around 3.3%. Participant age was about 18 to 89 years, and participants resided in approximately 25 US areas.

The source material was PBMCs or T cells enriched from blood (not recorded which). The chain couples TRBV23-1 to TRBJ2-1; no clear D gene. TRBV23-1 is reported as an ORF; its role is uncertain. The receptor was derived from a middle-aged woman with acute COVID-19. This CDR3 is CASSHLHWSSYNEQFF. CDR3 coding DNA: TGCGCCAGCAGTCACTTACACTGGAGCTCCTACAATGAGCAGTTCTTC.